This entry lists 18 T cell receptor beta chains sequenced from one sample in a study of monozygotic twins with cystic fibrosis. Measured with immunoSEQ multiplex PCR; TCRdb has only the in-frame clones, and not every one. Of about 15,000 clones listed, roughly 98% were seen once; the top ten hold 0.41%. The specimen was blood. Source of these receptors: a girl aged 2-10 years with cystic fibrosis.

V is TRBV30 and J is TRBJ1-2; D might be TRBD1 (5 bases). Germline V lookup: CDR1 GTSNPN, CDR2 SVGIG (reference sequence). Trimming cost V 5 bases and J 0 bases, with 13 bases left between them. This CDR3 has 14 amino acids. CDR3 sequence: CAWLGTGANYGYTF. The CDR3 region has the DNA TGTGCCTGGCTCGGGACGGGAGCTAACTATGGCTACACCTTC. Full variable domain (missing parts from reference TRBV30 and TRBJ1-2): SQTIHQWPATLVQPVGSPLSLECTVEGTSNPNLYWYRQAAGRGLQLLFYSVGIGQISSEVPQNLSASRPQDRQFILSSKKLLLSDSGFYLCAWLGTGANYGYTFGSGTRLTVV.

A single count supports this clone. This CDR3 reads CASSVGSSGSYEQYF. The CDR3 DNA reads as TGTGCCAGCAGCGTAGGAAGTAGCGGGAGCTACGAGCAGTACTTC. The V and J genes are TRBV9 and TRBJ2-7, with TRBD2 matching over 9 bases. Germline CDR1 and CDR2: SGDLS and YYNGEE. With 0 bases clipped from V and 3 bases from J, the junction kept 4 bases outside the gene matches. This CDR3 contains 15 residues. The full variable domain, its missing parts supplied by reference TRBV9 and TRBJ2-7, is DSGVTQTPKHLITATGQRVTLRCSPRSGDLSVYWYQQSLDQGLQFLIQYYNGEERAKGNILERFSAQQFPDLHSELNLSSLELGDSALYFCASSVGSSGSYEQYFGPGTRLTVT.

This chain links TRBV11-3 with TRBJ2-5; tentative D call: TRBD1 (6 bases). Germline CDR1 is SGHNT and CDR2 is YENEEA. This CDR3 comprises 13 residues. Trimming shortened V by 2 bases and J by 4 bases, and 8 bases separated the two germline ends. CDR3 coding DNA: TGTGCCAGCAGCTTAAGAGGGGGAGAGACCCAGTACTTC. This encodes CASSLRGGETQYF.

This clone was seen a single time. CDR3 residues: CASSLEISVSSYNEQFF. In DNA, the CDR3 is TGCGCCAGCAGCTTGGAAATAAGCGTGAGCTCCTACAATGAGCAGTTCTTC. The gene calls are TRBV5-1 and TRBJ2-1; no definite D call. The ends were cut back, 0 bases at V and 0 bases at J, with 13 bases in the middle. The CDR3 extends over 17 amino acids. Per germline, CDR1 SGHRS and CDR2 YFSETQ.

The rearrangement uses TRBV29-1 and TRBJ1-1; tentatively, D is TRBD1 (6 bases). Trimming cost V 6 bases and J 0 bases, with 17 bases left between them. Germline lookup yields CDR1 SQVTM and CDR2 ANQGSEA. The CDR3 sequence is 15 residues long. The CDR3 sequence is CSVQTGMSLNTEAFF. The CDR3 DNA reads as TGCAGCGTACAAACAGGGATGAGTTTGAACACTGAAGCTTTCTTT.

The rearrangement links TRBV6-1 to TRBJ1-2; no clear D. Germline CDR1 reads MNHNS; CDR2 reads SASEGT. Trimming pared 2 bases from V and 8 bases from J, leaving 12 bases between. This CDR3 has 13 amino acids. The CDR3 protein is CASSESARGGYTF. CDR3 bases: TGTGCCAGCAGTGAATCCGCCCGAGGGGGCTACACCTTC.

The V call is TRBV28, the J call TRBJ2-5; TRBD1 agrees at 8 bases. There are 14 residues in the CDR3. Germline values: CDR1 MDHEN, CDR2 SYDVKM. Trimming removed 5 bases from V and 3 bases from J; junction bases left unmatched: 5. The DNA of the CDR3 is TGTGCCAGCAGTCAACAGGGGGGAAAAGAGACCCAGTACTTC. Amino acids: CASSQQGGKETQYF.

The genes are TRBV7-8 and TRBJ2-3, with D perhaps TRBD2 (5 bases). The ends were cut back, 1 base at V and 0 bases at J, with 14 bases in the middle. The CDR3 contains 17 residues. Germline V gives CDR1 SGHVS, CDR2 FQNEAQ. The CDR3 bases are TGTGCCAGCAGCTTAGTGGTGAGGGTCACTAGCACAGATACGCAGTATTTT. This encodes CASSLVVRVTSTDTQYF.

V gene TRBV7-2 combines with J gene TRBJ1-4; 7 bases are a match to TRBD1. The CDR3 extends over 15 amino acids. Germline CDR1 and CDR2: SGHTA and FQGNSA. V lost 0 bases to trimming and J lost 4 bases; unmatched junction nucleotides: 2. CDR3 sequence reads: CASSLAGTVNEKLFF. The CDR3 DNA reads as TGTGCCAGCAGCTTAGCCGGGACAGTTAATGAAAAACTGTTTTTT. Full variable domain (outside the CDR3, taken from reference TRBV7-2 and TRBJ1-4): GAGVSQSPSNKVTEKGKDVELRCDPISGHTALYWYRQSLGQGLEFLIYFQGNSAPDKSGLPSDRFSAERTGGSVSTLTIQRTQQEDSAVYLCASSLAGTVNEKLFFGSGTQLSVL.

Written as DNA, the CDR3 is TGCGCCAGCAGCTTCTTACAGGGACGCGGAAAGAACACTGAAGCTTTCTTT. Its protein product is CASSFLQGRGKNTEAFF. The V call is TRBV5-1, the J call TRBJ1-1; D possibly corresponds to TRBD1 (6 bases). The CDR3 sequence is 17 residues long. Per the germline V gene, CDR1 is SGHRS and CDR2 is YFSETQ. The V gene lost 2 bases and the J gene lost 1 base, with 18 bases spanning the gap.

This chain's CDR3 is CASSLQETQYF. CDR3 DNA: TGCGCCAGCAGCTTACAAGAGACCCAGTACTTC. The chain recombines TRBV5-1 with TRBJ2-5, with D unresolved. Germline values: CDR1 SGHRS, CDR2 YFSETQ. V was clipped by 2 bases and J by 2 bases, with 1 base between them. This CDR3 has 11 amino acids. The entire variable domain, with the rest obtained from reference TRBV5-1 and TRBJ2-5, is as follows: KAGVTQTPRYLIKTRGQQVTLSCSPISGHRSVSWYQQTPGQGLQFLFEYFSETQRNKGNFPGRFSGRQFSNSRSEMNVSTLELGDSALYLCASSLQETQYFGPGTRLLVL.

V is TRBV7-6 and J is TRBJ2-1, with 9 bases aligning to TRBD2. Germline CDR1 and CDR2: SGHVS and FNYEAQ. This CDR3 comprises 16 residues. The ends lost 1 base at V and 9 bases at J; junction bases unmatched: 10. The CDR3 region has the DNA TGTGCCAGCAGCTTAGGGTCCTCAGCGGGAGGTCGTGAGCAGTTCTTC. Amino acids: CASSLGSSAGGREQFF.

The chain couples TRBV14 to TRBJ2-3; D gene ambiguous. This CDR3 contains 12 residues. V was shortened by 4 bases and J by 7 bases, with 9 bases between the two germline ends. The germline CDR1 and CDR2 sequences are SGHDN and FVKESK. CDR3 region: CASSRKGNTQYF. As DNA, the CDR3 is TGTGCCAGCAGCCGAAAAGGGAATACGCAGTATTTT. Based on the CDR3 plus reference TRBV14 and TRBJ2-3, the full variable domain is EAGVTQFPSHSVIEKGQTVTLRCDPISGHDNLYWYRRVMGKEIKFLLHFVKESKQDESGMPNNRFLAERTGGTYSTLKVQPAELEDSGVYFCASSRKGNTQYFGPGTRLTVL.

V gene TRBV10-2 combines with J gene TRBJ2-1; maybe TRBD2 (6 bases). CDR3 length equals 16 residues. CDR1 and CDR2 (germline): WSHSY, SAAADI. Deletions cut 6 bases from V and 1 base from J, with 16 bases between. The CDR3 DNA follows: TGCGCCAGCAGAAAACCTAGCGTTCCTTCCTACAATGAGCAGTTCTTC. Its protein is CASRKPSVPSYNEQFF.

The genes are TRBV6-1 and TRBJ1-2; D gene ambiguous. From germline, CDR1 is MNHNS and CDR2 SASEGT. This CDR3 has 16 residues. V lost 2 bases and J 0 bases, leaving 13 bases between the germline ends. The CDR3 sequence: CASSENFWAANYGYTF. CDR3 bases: TGTGCCAGCAGTGAAAATTTTTGGGCAGCTAACTATGGCTACACCTTC.

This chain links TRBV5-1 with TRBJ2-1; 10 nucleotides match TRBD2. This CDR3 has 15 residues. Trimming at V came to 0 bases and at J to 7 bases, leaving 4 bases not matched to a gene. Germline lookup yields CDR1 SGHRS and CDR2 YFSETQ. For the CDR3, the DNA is TGCGCCAGCAGCTTGGCCGGACTAGCGGCTAATGAGCAGTTCTTC. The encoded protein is CASSLAGLAANEQFF.

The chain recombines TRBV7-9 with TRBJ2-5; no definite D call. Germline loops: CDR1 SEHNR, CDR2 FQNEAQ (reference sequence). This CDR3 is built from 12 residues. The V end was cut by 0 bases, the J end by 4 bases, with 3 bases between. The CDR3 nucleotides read TGTGCCAGCAGCTTAGCTGGAGAGACCCAGTACTTC. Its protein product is CASSLAGETQYF.

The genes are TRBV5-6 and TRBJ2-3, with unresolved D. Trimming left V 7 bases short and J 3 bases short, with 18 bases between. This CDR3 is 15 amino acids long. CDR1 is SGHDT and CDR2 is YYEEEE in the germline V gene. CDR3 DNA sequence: TGTGCCAGCCTCCGCCGGGTGGAAGTTACAGATACGCAGTATTTT. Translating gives CASLRRVEVTDTQYF.